Described below is a single TCR beta chain sequence and its context. Its antigen is currently unknown. The data derive from a study of OX40 agonist ivuxolimab in advanced cancers. About the research overall: Clinicians treated patients with ivuxolimab, an agonistic anti-OX40 (CD134) antibody. A diagnosis of hepatocellular carcinoma, melanoma, renal cell or head and neck cancer was present in dose-escalation patients.

Study-wide results and caveats: Still undetermined is the antigen specificity of the expanded peripheral T cells. In the 0.1-3.0 mg/kg groups, partial responders showed among the lowest expansion.

Profiled with immunoSEQ multiplex PCR; TCRdb holds only in-frame clones, not every one. This table holds 40,000 to 55,000 clones, roughly 90% found once. Sequences were derived from CD4+ or CD8+ T cells sorted from blood, sampled in a trial of the OX40 agonist ivuxolimab. This clonotype was obtained from an adult with an advanced solid tumor such as melanoma, head and neck, liver or kidney cancer.

The CDR3 bases are TGTGCCAGCAGCGGACAAGGGTTCGGGGAGCTGTTTTTT. Amino acids: CASSGQGFGELFF. The chain is built from TRBV5-4 and TRBJ2-2; TRBD1 might be the D (5 bases). The germline V gene encodes CDR1 SGHNT and CDR2 YYREEE (reference sequence). Trimming removed 4 bases from V and 7 bases from J, with 11 bases in between. This CDR3 is built from 13 residues.